This TCR beta chain appears in the sequencing data of a study of cytotoxic CD8 clonotypes in ibrutinib-treated CLL. In its sample, this clone was seen a few times. Germline CDR1 SGHRS, CDR2 YFSETQ. V was clipped by 0 bases and J by 8 bases, with 8 bases between them. The CDR3 loop spans 12 amino acids. The targeted sequencing depth was 1 in 200,000 to 1 in 1 million T cells. Sequencing used immunoSEQ multiplex PCR; TCRdb keeps in-frame clones, though not all of them. The sample shows about 300,000 clones, around 69% of them seen only once. The receptor was isolated from a human donor with chronic lymphocytic leukemia. Sequences were derived from PBMCs, sampled at disease progression, from a patient treated with ibrutinib. V gene TRBV5-1 combines with J gene TRBJ1-1, with a possible D match to TRBD1 (5 bases). DNA for the CDR3: TGCGCCAGCAGCTTGGTTGGACAAGAAGCTTTCTTT. Translating it yields CASSLVGQEAFF.